This TCR beta chain comes out of a study of regulatory T cells in long-lasting Graves disease. Study observations and caveats: In persistent patients, shared public clonotypes (roughly 2,700) outnumbered those in new patients (about 1,000). Less diverse TCR repertoires were seen in persistent Graves' patients than in newly diagnosed ones.

A remark on this clonotype: What it binds is not known.

This sample's time point: persistent/refractory GD, antithyroid drugs over 5 years with positive TRAb. TCR sequences were obtained from RNA taken from PBMCs. Through Arm-PCR of CDR3 regions and iRepertoire HTBI primers, TCR beta libraries were built. TCRdb re-called the multiplex PCR reads through MiXCR, storing one row per CDR3 protein. Of a few hundred thousand distinct CDR3 sequences in the sample, about a quarter were seen once. The origin of this receptor is a female donor with Graves disease. The sequences come from peripheral blood mononuclear cells (PBMCs), collected when the disease was refractory, from a patient treated with antithyroid drugs.

The CDR3 protein is CASSYGQSPGELFF. The DNA for the CDR3 is TGTGCCAGTAGCTACGGACAATCCCCCGGGGAGCTGTTTTTT. This sequence joins TRBV19 and TRBJ2-2; maybe TRBD1 (5 bases). Germline assignment: CDR1 LNHDA and CDR2 SQIVND (reference sequence). V lost 6 bases and J 6 bases, leaving 14 bases between the germline ends. The CDR3 is made up of 14 amino acids.